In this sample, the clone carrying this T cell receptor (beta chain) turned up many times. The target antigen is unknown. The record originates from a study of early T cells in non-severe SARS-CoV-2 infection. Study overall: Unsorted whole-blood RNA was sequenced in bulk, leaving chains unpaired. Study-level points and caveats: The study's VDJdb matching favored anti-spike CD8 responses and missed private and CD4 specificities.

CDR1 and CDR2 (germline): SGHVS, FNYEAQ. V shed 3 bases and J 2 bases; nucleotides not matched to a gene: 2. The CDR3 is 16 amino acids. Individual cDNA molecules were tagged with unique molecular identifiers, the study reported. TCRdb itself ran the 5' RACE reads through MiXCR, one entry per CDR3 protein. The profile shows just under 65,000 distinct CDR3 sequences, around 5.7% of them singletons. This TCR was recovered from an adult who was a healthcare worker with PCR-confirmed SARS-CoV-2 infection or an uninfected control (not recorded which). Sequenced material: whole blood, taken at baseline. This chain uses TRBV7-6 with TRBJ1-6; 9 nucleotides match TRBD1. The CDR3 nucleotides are TGTGCCAGCAGCTTGGGACAGGGAACCTATAATTCACCCCTCCACTTT. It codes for CASSLGQGTYNSPLHF.